This is a list of T cell receptor beta chains from one sample in a study of liver allograft versus peripheral blood T cells. TCRdb used MiXCR to reprocess the reads, holding one entry per CDR3 protein. This table has 7,000 to 9,000 distinct CDR3 sequences, 15% to 20% appearing once. The receptors shown here come from a human patient who had a liver transplant. The graft donor may be the source of some T cells. Each CDR3 is given with its conserved first and last residue. D genes are given only for firm matches. Clone sizes are given selectively: once, few, many, or a class where the clone is expanded.

DNA: TGTGCCAGCGCCCCAGGTGGCTCCTACAATGAGCAGTTCTTC
CDR3: CASAPGGSYNEQFF
J: TRBJ2-1
V: TRBV7-2
size: medium-sized
D: -

DNA: TGCAGCCTATCGGACAGGGCAGATACGCAGTATTTT
CDR3: CSLSDRADTQYF
J: TRBJ2-3
V: TRBV29-1
size: medium-sized
D: TRBD1

DNA: TGTGCCTGGAGTGTAAAAGGGCGGGGGACCGCGGGCACCGGGGAGCTGTTTTTT
CDR3: CAWSVKGRGTAGTGELFF
J: TRBJ2-2
V: TRBV30
size: medium-sized
D: TRBD2

DNA: TGTGCCAGCAGTAACGTCAGGGGTTTACACACTGAAGCTTTCTTT
CDR3: CASSNVRGLHTEAFF
J: TRBJ1-1
V: TRBV6-2/TRBV6-3
size: many
D: -

DNA: TGTGCCAGCAAAACAGGGTCTTACGAGCAGTACTTC
CDR3: CASKTGSYEQYF
J: TRBJ2-7
V: TRBV28
size: few
D: -

DNA: TGTGCCAGCAGCTCCCTAGTCGGGGGCCACACCGGGGAGCTGTTTTTT
CDR3: CASSSLVGGHTGELFF
J: TRBJ2-2
V: TRBV6-5
size: medium-sized
D: -

DNA: TGTGCCAGCAGGGGAAGCTCCTACAATGAGCAGTTCTTC
CDR3: CASRGSSYNEQFF
J: TRBJ2-1
V: TRBV2
size: -
D: -

DNA: TGTGCCAGCTCGAGGGCTAGGGACTCCTACGAGCAGTACTTC
CDR3: CASSRARDSYEQYF
J: TRBJ2-7
V: TRBV5-6
size: medium-sized
D: -

DNA: TGTGCCAGCAGCAACCCCGGGCTGGGGAACACTGAAGCTTTCTTT
CDR3: CASSNPGLGNTEAFF
J: TRBJ1-1
V: TRBV11-2
size: medium-sized
D: -

DNA: TGTGCCAGCAGTCAGATGAGTGAACAGGCCCACGATGGCTACACCTTC
CDR3: CASSQMSEQAHDGYTF
J: TRBJ1-2
V: TRBV28
size: -
D: -